The entry that follows covers one TCR beta chain sequence. Its antigen is still unknown. This sample was taken from a study of cytomegalovirus exposure and HLA in healthy donors. Study outcomes and limitations: Reported results showed that the classifier diagnosed cytomegalovirus status with high specificity and sensitivity. It was assumed in the presence/absence analyses that sequencing depth was roughly uniform across donors. In a later analysis, V- and J-gene trimming of beta chains associated with a DCLRE1C missense variant, replicated independently.

PCR primers comprised 60 Vbeta and 13 Jbeta primers. The repertoire was sequenced with immunoSEQ multiplex PCR; TCRdb's copy has only in-frame clones and lacks some. Among 150,000 to 200,000 clones listed, roughly 77% were seen once. This CDR3 is built from 16 residues. Unmatched junction bases numbered 6, after V lost 0 bases and J lost 4 bases. The germline V gene has CDR1 MGHDK and CDR2 SYGVNS. The sequence was collected from a woman under 40 in good health and CMV-seronegative. The sample comprised PBMCs. The chain recombines TRBV25-1 with TRBJ2-3; 8 bases are a match to TRBD2. CDR3 residues: CASSEYFAGGPDTQYF. In nucleotides, the CDR3 is TGTGCCAGCAGTGAATATTTCGCGGGGGGCCCAGATACGCAGTATTTT.